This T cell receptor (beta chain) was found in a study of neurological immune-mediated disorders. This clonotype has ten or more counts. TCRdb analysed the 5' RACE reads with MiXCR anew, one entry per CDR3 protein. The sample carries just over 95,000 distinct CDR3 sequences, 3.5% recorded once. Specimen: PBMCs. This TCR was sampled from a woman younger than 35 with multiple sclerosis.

The CDR3 coding sequence is TGTGCCTGGAGTGGGGAGACAGGGCCCAACGAGCAGTACTTC. It encodes CAWSGETGPNEQYF. The chain combines TRBV30 with TRBJ2-7; TRBD1 matches at 7 bases. The CDR3 spans 14 residues. Germline V gene data show CDR1 as GTSNPN and CDR2 as SVGIG (reference sequence). V trimming: 1 base; J trimming: 5 bases; junction bases outside the gene matches: 8.